The next 13 T cell receptor beta chains were all read from a single sample in a study of vaccination and CD4 T cells after COVID-19. This sample's treatment: approximately 9-day PBMC culture with coronavirus spike peptide pools or control peptides (ViraFEST assay). The Oncomine TCR Beta short-read assay was applied to DNA of cultured CD4+ T cells. TCRdb re-called the PCR reads through MiXCR, storing one row per CDR3 protein. The profile shows roughly 15,000 distinct CDR3 sequences, roughly half of them singletons. These receptors have no identified antigens. Sequencing input: CD4+ T cells from blood, cultured in vitro. The receptor source for this set is a human donor who had recovered from COVID-19.

The chain carries TRBV7-9 and TRBJ1-1; the D gene is possibly TRBD1 (6 bases). CDR1 and CDR2 from the germline V gene are SEHNR and FQNEAQ (reference sequence). The ends were cut back, 5 bases at V and 0 bases at J, with 16 bases in the middle. The CDR3 spans 16 residues. The CDR3 reads CASSPDRRFMNTEAFF. Here the CDR3 DNA reads TGTGCCAGCAGCCCGGACAGACGCTTTATGAACACTGAAGCTTTCTTT.

This clonotype was seen a few times. The V gene is TRBV7-2, the J gene TRBJ2-5; D ambiguous. Germline V CDR1 and CDR2: SGHTA, FQGNSA. The V and J ends lost 0 bases and 1 base respectively, with 9 bases between them. This CDR3 region has 15 residues. In DNA, the CDR3 is TGTGCCAGCAGCTTAGCAACATATCCCCAAGAGACCCAGTACTTC. Translation gives CASSLATYPQETQYF.

The J gene is TRBJ2-1, the V gene TRBV7-2, with 11 bases identical to TRBD2. The CDR3 is made up of 17 amino acids. V shed 0 bases, J shed 4 bases, and the junction held 5 bases outside the gene matches. In germline, CDR1 is SGHTA, CDR2 FQGNSA. Here the CDR3 reads CASSLALLAGVYNEQFF. CDR3 bases: TGTGCCAGCAGCTTAGCGCTACTAGCGGGGGTTTACAATGAGCAGTTCTTC.

CDR3 region: CASSLAGDQAFF. In DNA, the CDR3 is TGTGCCAGCAGCTTGGCAGGGGATCAAGCTTTCTTT. The chain links TRBV5-6 to TRBJ1-1, with D possibly being TRBD1 (6 bases). V shed 0 bases and J shed 9 bases, with 9 bases lying between them. Germline-derived CDR1 and CDR2 are SGHDT and YYEEEE. CDR3 length equals 12 residues.

The rearrangement joins TRBV6-1 to TRBJ1-5; D not certain. Trimming pared 1 base from V and 3 bases from J, leaving 10 bases between. Germline assignment: CDR1 MNHNS and CDR2 SASEGT. This CDR3 is 15 amino acids long. In DNA form, the CDR3 reads TGTGCCAGCAGTGAAGTAGGACCCGTCAATCAGCCCCAGCATTTT. Protein: CASSEVGPVNQPQHF.

This clonotype was seen a handful of times. The chain joins TRBV7-9 to TRBJ2-7; the match to TRBD2 covers 8 bases. V was clipped by 3 bases and J by 0 bases; unmatched bases: 1. There are 14 residues in the CDR3. The germline CDR1 and CDR2 sequences are SEHNR and FQNEAQ (reference sequence). The CDR3 sequence is CASSFSGDSYEQYF. The CDR3 DNA is TGTGCCAGCAGCTTTAGCGGGGACTCCTACGAGCAGTACTTC.

J is TRBJ2-1 and V is TRBV6-2 or TRBV6-3; TRBD2 agrees at 7 bases. This CDR3 spans 14 amino acids. The ends lost 8 bases at V and 10 bases at J; junction bases unmatched: 14. CDR1 is MNHEY, CDR2 SVGEGT, per germline. CDR3 loop: CASRRAGETGEQFF. CDR3 DNA sequence: TGTGCCAGCCGCCGGGCGGGAGAAACGGGAGAGCAGTTCTTC.

In its sample, this clonotype was seen once. The chain uses TRBV7-2 and TRBJ2-7; TRBD2 matches 7 bases. J was trimmed by 0 bases and V by 5 bases; bases with no gene match: 10. Germline-derived CDR1 and CDR2 are SGHTA and FQGNSA. This CDR3 spans 16 amino acids. CDR3 in amino acids: CASSASGTRSSYEQYF. The CDR3, as DNA: TGTGCCAGCAGCGCTAGCGGAACCCGGAGCTCCTACGAGCAGTACTTC.

The rearrangement links TRBV20-1 to TRBJ1-3; unclear D gene. Germline V gives CDR1 DFQATT, CDR2 SNEGSKA (reference sequence). The CDR3 covers 13 residues. Between the trimmed V and J ends, which lost 5 bases and 1 base, there was a span of 9 bases. The CDR3 coding sequence is TGCAGTGCTGACCTCCGTTCTGGAAACACCATATATTTT. Translation: CSADLRSGNTIYF.

The chain uses TRBV11-3 and TRBJ2-5; D is perhaps TRBD2 (5 bases). V was shortened by 5 bases and J by 4 bases, with 17 bases between the two germline ends. This CDR3 spans 15 amino acids. Germline CDR1 reads SGHNT; CDR2 reads YENEEA. The CDR3, as DNA: TGTGCCAGCAGCCGGACGGGGAGAGGGCTAGAGACCCAGTACTTC. Translation: CASSRTGRGLETQYF.

CDR3 in amino acids: CASSSDRWGTEAFF. The CDR3 DNA follows: TGTGCCAGCAGCTCTGACAGGTGGGGAACTGAAGCTTTCTTT. This chain links TRBV27 with TRBJ1-1; D perhaps matches TRBD1 (6 bases). The CDR3 is 14 residues long. From germline, CDR1 is MNHEY and CDR2 SMNVEV (reference sequence). V dropped 6 bases and J dropped 5 bases, with 16 bases sitting between them.

The CDR3 protein is CASKGTSGGPQYEQYF. The CDR3 nucleotides are TGTGCCAGCAAAGGGACTAGCGGGGGCCCCCAGTACGAGCAGTACTTC. The V and J genes are TRBV2 and TRBJ2-7; 14 bases match TRBD2. This CDR3 has 16 residues. CDR1 is SNHLY and CDR2 is FYNNEI in the germline V gene. Trimming took 7 bases from V and 4 from J; bases not matched to a gene: 9.

This clonotype was found a few times. The CDR3 coding sequence is TGTGCCAGCAGCTTTCGCGCGGGGGACTACAATGAGCAGTTCTTC. Its protein product is CASSFRAGDYNEQFF. This chain uses TRBV11-3 with TRBJ2-1; TRBD2 aligns across 7 bases. This CDR3 has 15 residues. V shed 3 bases and J 3 bases; nucleotides not matched to a gene: 5. The germline CDR1 and CDR2 sequences are SGHNT and YENEEA. The whole variable domain, filled in from reference TRBV11-3 and TRBJ2-1, reads EAGVVQSPRYKIIEKKQPVAFWCNPISGHNTLYWYLQNLGQGPELLIRYENEEAVDDSQLPKDRFSAERLKGVDSTLKIQPAELGDSAVYLCASSFRAGDYNEQFFGPGTRLTVL.